This TCR beta chain was profiled in a study of T cell changes during pregnancy in multiple sclerosis. Only in-frame clones appear in the TCRdb table, and some are missing; sequencing was by immunoSEQ multiplex PCR. The sample shows about 46,000 clones, more than 85% of them seen only once. Trimming pared 0 bases from V and 5 bases from J, leaving 14 bases between. This CDR3 contains 15 residues. Germline CDR1 and CDR2: LGHNA and YSLEER. This receptor was obtained from a female donor with multiple sclerosis, enrolled in a pregnancy study. The V and J genes are TRBV4-3 and TRBJ2-7; the D gene is possibly TRBD1 (6 bases). The starting material was CD8+ T cells from peripheral blood mononuclear cells, obtained after pregnancy. CDR3 in DNA: TGCGCCAGCAGCCAAGATGCAGGGGTATCGGACGAGCAGTACTTC. Translated, it gives CASSQDAGVSDEQYF.